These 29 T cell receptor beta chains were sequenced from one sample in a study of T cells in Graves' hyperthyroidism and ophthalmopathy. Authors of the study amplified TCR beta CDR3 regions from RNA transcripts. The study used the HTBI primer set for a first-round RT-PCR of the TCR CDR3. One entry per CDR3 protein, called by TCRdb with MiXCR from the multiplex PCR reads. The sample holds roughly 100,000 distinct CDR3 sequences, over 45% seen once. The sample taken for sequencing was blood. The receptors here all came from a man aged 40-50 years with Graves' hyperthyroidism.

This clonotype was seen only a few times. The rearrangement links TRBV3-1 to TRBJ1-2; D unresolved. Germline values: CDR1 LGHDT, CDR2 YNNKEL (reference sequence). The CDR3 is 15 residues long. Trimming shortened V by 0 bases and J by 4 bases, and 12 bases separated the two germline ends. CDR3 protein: CASSQDRTVSYGYTF. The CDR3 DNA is TGTGCCAGCAGCCAAGATAGGACCGTGAGCTATGGCTACACCTTC.

The CDR3 sequence: CASSISMDQHF. The CDR3 DNA is TGTGCCAGTAGTATATCGATGGATCAGCATTTT. The chain has TRBV19 and TRBJ1-5, with no clear D. CDR3 size: 11 residues. Germline loops: CDR1 LNHDA, CDR2 SQIVND (reference sequence). The V end was cut by 2 bases, the J end by 13 bases, with 9 bases between.

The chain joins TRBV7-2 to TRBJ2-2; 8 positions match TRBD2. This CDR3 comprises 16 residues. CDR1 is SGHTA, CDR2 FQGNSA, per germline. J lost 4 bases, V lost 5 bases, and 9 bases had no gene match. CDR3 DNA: TGTGCCAGCAGCCAAGGGTGGCTAGCGGGCACCGGGGAGCTGTTTTTT. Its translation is CASSQGWLAGTGELFF.

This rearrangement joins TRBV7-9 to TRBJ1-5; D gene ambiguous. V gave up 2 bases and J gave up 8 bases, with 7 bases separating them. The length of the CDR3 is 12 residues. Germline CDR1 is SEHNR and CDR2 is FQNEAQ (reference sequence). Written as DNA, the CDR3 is TGTGCCAGCAGCTTAATCGGGGAGCCCCAGCATTTT. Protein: CASSLIGEPQHF.

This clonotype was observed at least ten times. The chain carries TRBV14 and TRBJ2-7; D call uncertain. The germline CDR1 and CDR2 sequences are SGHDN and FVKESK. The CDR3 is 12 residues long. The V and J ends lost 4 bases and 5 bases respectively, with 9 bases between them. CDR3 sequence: CASSLIQHEQYF. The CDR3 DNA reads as TGTGCCAGCAGCCTAATACAGCACGAGCAGTACTTC. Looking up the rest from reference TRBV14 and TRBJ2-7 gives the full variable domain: EAGVTQFPSHSVIEKGQTVTLRCDPISGHDNLYWYRRVMGKEIKFLLHFVKESKQDESGMPNNRFLAERTGGTYSTLKVQPAELEDSGVYFCASSLIQHEQYFGPGTRLTVT.

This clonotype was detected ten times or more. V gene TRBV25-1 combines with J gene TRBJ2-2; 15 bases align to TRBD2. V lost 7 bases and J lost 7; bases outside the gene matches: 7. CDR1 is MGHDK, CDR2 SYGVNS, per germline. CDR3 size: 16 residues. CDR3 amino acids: CASTGLAGGHGGELFF. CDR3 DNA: TGTGCCAGCACCGGACTAGCGGGGGGGCACGGCGGGGAGCTGTTTTTT. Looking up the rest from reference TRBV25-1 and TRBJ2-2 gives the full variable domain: EADIYQTPRYLVIGTGKKITLECSQTMGHDKMYWYQQDPGMELHLIHYSYGVNSTEKGDLSSESTVSRIRTEHFPLTLESARPSHTSQYLCASTGLAGGHGGELFFGEGSRLTVL.

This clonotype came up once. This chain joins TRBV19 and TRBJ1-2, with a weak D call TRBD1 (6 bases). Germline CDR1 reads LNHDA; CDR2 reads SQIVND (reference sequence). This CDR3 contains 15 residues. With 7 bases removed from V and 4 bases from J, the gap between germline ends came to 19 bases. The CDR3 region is CASNRRAIQGYGYTF. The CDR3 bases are TGTGCCAGTAACCGCAGGGCGATACAGGGCTATGGCTACACCTTC.

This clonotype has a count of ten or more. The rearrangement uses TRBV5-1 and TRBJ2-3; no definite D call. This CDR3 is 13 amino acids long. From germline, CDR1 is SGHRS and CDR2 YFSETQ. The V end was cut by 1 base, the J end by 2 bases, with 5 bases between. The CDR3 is CASSLTATDTQYF. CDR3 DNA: TGCGCCAGCAGCTTGACAGCCACAGATACGCAGTATTTT.

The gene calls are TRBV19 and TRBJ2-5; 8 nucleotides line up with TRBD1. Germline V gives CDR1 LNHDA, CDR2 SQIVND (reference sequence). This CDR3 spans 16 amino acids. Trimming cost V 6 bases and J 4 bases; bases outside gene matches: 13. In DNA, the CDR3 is TGTGCCAGTAGCCTAGGGACAGGTCAAGGCGTAGAGACCCAGTACTTC. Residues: CASSLGTGQGVETQYF.

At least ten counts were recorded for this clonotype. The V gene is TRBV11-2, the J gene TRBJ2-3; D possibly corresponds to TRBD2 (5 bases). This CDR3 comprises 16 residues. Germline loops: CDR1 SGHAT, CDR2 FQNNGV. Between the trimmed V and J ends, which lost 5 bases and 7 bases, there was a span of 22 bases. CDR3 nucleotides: TGTGCCAGCAGCCCGAGCCTGCTAGCTTCACATCATACGCAGTATTTT. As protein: CASSPSLLASHHTQYF.

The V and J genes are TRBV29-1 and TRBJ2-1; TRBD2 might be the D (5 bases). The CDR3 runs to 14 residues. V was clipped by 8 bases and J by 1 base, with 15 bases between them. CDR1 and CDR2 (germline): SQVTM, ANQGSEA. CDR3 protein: CSLDVGASYNEQFF. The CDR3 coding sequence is TGCAGCTTAGATGTGGGAGCATCCTACAATGAGCAGTTCTTC.

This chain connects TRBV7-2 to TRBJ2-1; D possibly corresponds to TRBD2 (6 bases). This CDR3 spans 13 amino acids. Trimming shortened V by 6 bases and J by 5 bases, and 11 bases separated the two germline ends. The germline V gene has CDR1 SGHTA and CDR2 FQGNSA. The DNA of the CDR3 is TGTGCCAGCAGTTCGTGGGGGGACAATGAGCAGTTCTTC. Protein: CASSSWGDNEQFF.

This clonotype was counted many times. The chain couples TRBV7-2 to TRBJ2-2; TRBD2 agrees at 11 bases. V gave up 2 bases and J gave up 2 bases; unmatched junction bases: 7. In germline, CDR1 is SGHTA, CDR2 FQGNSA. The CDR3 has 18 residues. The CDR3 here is CASSLTFLAGGNTGELFF. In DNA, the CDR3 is TGTGCCAGCAGCTTAACTTTTCTAGCGGGGGGAAACACCGGGGAGCTGTTTTTT.

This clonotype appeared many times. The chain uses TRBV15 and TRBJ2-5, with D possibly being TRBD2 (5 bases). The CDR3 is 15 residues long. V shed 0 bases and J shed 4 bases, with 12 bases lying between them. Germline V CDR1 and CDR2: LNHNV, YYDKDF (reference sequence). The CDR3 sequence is CATSRDRVAGETQYF. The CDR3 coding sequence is TGTGCCACCAGCAGAGACAGAGTGGCGGGAGAGACCCAGTACTTC.

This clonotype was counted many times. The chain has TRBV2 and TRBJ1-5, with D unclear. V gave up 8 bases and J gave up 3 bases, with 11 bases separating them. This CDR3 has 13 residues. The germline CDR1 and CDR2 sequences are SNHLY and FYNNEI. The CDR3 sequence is CASGGNVNQPQHF. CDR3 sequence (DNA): TGTGCCAGCGGAGGGAATGTCAATCAGCCCCAGCATTTT.

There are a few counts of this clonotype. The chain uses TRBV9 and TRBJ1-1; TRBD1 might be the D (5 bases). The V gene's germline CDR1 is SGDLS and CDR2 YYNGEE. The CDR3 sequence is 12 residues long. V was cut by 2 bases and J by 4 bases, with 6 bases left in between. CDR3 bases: TGTGCCAGCAGCGTGGGGGGCACTGAAGCTTTCTTT. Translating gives CASSVGGTEAFF.

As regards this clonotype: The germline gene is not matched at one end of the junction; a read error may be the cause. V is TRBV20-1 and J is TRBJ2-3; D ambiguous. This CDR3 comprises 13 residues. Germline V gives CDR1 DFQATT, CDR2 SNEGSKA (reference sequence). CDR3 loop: CNARVASTDTQYF. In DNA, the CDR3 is TGCAATGCTAGAGTGGCTAGCACAGATACGCAGTATTTT.

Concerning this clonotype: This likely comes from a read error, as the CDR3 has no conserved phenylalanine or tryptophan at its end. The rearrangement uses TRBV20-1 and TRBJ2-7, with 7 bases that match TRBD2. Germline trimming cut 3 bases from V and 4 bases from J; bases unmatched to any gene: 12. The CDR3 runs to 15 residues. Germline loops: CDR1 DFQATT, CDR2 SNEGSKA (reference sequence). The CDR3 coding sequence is TGCAGTGCTAGGGGGGTTAGCGGGTCAAAGTACGAGCAGTACTCC. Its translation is CSARGVSGSKYEQYS.

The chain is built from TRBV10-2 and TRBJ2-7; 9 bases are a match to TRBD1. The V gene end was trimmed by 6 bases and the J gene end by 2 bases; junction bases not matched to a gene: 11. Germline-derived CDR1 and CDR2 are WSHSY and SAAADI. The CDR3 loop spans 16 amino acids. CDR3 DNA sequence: TGCGCCAGCAGGCCCGGGGGGACAGGGCTTACCTACGAGCAGTACTTC. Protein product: CASRPGGTGLTYEQYF.

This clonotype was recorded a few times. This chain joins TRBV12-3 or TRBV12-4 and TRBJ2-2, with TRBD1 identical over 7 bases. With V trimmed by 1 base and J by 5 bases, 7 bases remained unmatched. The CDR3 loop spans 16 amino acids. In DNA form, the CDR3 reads TGTGCCAGCAGTTTAGAAGAGACAGGGAAGACCGGGGAGCTGTTTTTT. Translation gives CASSLEETGKTGELFF.

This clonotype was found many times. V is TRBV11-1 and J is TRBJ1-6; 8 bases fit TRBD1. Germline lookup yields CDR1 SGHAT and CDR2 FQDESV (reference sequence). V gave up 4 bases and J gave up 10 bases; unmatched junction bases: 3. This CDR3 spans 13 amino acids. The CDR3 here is CASSSTGVSPLHF. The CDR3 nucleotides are TGTGCCAGCAGCTCGACAGGGGTCTCACCCCTCCACTTT.

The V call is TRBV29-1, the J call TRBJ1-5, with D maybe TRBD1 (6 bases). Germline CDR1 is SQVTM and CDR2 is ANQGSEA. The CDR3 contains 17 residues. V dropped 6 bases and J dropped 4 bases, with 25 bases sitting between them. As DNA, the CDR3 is TGCAGCGTGGCGTCTCGGGCAGGGGAGGTAGGAAATCAGCCCCAGCATTTT. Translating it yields CSVASRAGEVGNQPQHF.

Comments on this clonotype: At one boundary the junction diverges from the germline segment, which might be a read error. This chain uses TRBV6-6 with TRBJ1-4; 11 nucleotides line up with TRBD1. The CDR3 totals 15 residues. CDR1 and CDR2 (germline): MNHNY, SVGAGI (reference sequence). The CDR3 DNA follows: TGTGCCAGCAGGACCGGACAGGGGGCCCGTGAAAAACTGTCTTTT. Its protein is CASRTGQGAREKLSF.

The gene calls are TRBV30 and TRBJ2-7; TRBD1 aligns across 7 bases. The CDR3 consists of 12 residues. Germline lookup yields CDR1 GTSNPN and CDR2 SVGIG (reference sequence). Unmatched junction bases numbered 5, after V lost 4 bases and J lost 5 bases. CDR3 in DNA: TGTGCCTGGACAGGGGGTATCGACGAGCAGTACTTC. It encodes CAWTGGIDEQYF.

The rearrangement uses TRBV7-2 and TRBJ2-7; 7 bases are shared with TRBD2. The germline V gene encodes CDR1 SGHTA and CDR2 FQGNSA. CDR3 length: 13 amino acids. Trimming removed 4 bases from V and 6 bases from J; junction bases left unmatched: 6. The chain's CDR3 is CASSSTASGEQYF. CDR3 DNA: TGTGCCAGCAGCTCGACGGCTAGCGGCGAGCAGTACTTC.

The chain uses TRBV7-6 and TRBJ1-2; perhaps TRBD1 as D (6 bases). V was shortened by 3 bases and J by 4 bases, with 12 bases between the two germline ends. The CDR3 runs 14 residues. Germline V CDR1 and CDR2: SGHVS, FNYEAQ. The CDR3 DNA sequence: TGTGCCAGCAGCTTCCGGACAGAGTCCTATGGCTACACCTTC. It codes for CASSFRTESYGYTF. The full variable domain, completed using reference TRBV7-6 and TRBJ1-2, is GAGVSQSPRYKVTKRGQDVALRCDPISGHVSLYWYRQALGQGPEFLTYFNYEAQQDKSGLPNDRFSAERPEGSISTLTIQRTEQRDSAMYRCASSFRTESYGYTFGSGTRLTVV.

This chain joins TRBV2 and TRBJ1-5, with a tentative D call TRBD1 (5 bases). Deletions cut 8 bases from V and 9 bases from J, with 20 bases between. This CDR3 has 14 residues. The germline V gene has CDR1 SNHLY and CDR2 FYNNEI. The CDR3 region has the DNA TGTGCCAGCCACCGGGACGGACGGGATAGGCCCCAGCATTTT. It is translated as CASHRDGRDRPQHF. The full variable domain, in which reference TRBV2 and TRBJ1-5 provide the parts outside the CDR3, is EPEVTQTPSHQVTQMGQEVILRCVPISNHLYFYWYRQILGQKVEFLVSFYNNEISEKSEIFDDQFSVERPDGSNFTLKIRSTKLEDSAMYFCASHRDGRDRPQHFGDGTRLSIL.

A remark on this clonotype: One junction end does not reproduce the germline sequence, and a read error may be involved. CDR3 protein: CASSLGQNYGYTF. The CDR3 DNA reads as TGTGCTAGCAGCTTAGGACAGAACTATGGCTACACCTTC. This chain joins TRBV7-7 and TRBJ1-2; D is possibly TRBD1 (6 bases). Germline V gene lookup returns CDR1 SSHAT and CDR2 FNYEAQ (reference sequence). The length of the CDR3 is 13 residues.

CDR3 in DNA: TGTGCCAGCAGCGCAACCGGGACGGACAATTCACCCCTCCACTTT. Translation gives CASSATGTDNSPLHF. The chain carries TRBV7-3 and TRBJ1-6; D is perhaps TRBD1 (5 bases). The CDR3 contains 15 residues. Trimming cost V 5 bases and J 7 bases, with 15 bases left between them. CDR1 is SGHTA and CDR2 is FQGTGA in the germline V gene.